The rows below give T cell receptor beta chains drawn from one sample of a study of T-cell reconstitution after alpha-beta-depleted transplantation in children. TCRdb recomputed calls from the PCR reads with MiXCR, one row per CDR3 protein. The data contain approximately 230,000 distinct CDR3 sequences, about 24% of them singletons. The sequences come from PBMCs, mostly from graft donor cells, collected 360 days after TCRalphabeta/CD19-depleted stem cell transplant. The receptors come from a female patient under 10 years old who had a stem cell transplant for congenital amegakaryocytic thrombocytopenia, so the T cells may come from the graft donor. Both conserved end residues are part of each CDR3. The D gene is left open where the match is weak. Clone size is shown for a subset of rows, as once, few, many or a class of expanded clone.

J: TRBJ1-1; size: many; V: TRBV12-3/TRBV12-4; D: NA; DNA: TGTGCCAGCAGTTTAATGAACACTGAAGCTTTCTTT; CDR3: CASSLMNTEAFF
J: TRBJ2-3; size: few; V: TRBV5-1; D: NA; DNA: TGCGCCAGCAGCAGCCTACCCAGCACAGATACGCAGTATTTT; CDR3: CASSSLPSTDTQYF
J: TRBJ2-7; size: NA; V: TRBV10-3; D: TRBD1; DNA: TGTGCCATCAGACCCTCAGGGGGCAGAACTGACTACGAGCAGTACTTC; CDR3: CAIRPSGGRTDYEQYF
J: TRBJ2-7; size: few; V: TRBV20-1; D: NA; DNA: TGCAGTGCTAGAGATGTAGTGCAGGGAGAGCAGTACTTC; CDR3: CSARDVVQGEQYF
J: TRBJ1-2; size: few; V: TRBV7-2; D: NA; DNA: TGTGCCAGCAGCTTAGCGCGTCGTCAGGCGTACTATGGCTACACCTTC; CDR3: CASSLARRQAYYGYTF
J: TRBJ1-2; size: NA; V: TRBV29-1; D: TRBD1; DNA: TGCAGCGTCGAAAAGACAGGGGTCAACTATGGCTACACCTTC; CDR3: CSVEKTGVNYGYTF
J: TRBJ1-1; size: few; V: TRBV5-1; D: NA; DNA: TGCGCCAGCAGCTTGGCTGGACAGTATTCGAACACTGAAGCTTTCTTT; CDR3: CASSLAGQYSNTEAFF
J: TRBJ2-3; size: few; V: TRBV11-2; D: NA; DNA: TGTGCCAGCAGCAATAATGCAGATACGCAGTATTTT; CDR3: CASSNNADTQYF
J: TRBJ2-2; size: many; V: TRBV14; D: NA; DNA: TGTGCCAGCAGCCAAGTAATCGGAGGGGAGCTGTTTTTT; CDR3: CASSQVIGGELFF
J: TRBJ2-3; size: NA; V: TRBV18; D: NA; DNA: TGTGCCAGCTCAGTAGGGGCGGTAGATACGCAGTATTTT; CDR3: CASSVGAVDTQYF
J: TRBJ1-1; size: few; V: TRBV20-1; D: NA; DNA: TGCAGTGCTAATCCCCTGCACCAAATGAACACTGAAGCTTTCTTT; CDR3: CSANPLHQMNTEAFF
J: TRBJ1-2; size: NA; V: TRBV7-8; D: NA; DNA: TGTGCCAGCAGCTTCGAGTCGGGGGCGTTCTATGGCTACACCTTC; CDR3: CASSFESGAFYGYTF
J: TRBJ2-3; size: NA; V: TRBV5-1; D: TRBD2; DNA: TGCGCCAGCAGCTTGGTGGCGGGGGGTCCGGATACGCAGTATTTT; CDR3: CASSLVAGGPDTQYF
J: TRBJ2-2; size: few; V: TRBV25-1; D: TRBD1; DNA: TGTGCCAGCAGTGGAGGACAGGTTGCAGCCGGGGAGCTGTTTTTT; CDR3: CASSGGQVAAGELFF
J: TRBJ2-7; size: NA; V: TRBV5-1; D: NA; DNA: TGCGCCAGCAGCTCCTTTACGGAGGAGCAGTACTTC; CDR3: CASSSFTEEQYF
J: TRBJ1-6; size: few; V: TRBV5-1; D: TRBD1; DNA: TGCGCCAGCAGCTTCCGGGACAGAAATTCACCCCTCCACTTT; CDR3: CASSFRDRNSPLHF
J: TRBJ2-5; size: NA; V: TRBV28; D: TRBD2; DNA: TGTGCCAGTTGGAATCGGGCGGGAGGAAAAGAAGAGACCCAGTACTTC; CDR3: CASWNRAGGKEETQYF
J: TRBJ2-7; size: few; V: TRBV15; D: NA; DNA: TGTGCCACCAGCAGAGATCCGGCCTACGAGCAGTACTTC; CDR3: CATSRDPAYEQYF
J: TRBJ1-2; size: NA; V: TRBV7-9; D: NA; DNA: TGTGCCAGCAGCTTAGATGCCAGGGACTACACCTTC; CDR3: CASSLDARDYTF
J: TRBJ2-3; size: NA; V: TRBV7-8; D: NA; DNA: TGTGCCAGCATTCTGCGGAGGGGGGCCACCCCGGGGGATACGCAGTATTTT; CDR3: CASILRRGATPGDTQYF
J: TRBJ2-5; size: NA; V: TRBV10-1; D: NA; DNA: TGCGCCAGCAGTCCGGGGACGATTGAGACCCAGTACTTC; CDR3: CASSPGTIETQYF
J: TRBJ2-4; size: NA; V: TRBV10-3; D: NA; DNA: TGTGCCACAAGGGACGACATAGCCAAAAACATTCAGTACTTC; CDR3: CATRDDIAKNIQYF